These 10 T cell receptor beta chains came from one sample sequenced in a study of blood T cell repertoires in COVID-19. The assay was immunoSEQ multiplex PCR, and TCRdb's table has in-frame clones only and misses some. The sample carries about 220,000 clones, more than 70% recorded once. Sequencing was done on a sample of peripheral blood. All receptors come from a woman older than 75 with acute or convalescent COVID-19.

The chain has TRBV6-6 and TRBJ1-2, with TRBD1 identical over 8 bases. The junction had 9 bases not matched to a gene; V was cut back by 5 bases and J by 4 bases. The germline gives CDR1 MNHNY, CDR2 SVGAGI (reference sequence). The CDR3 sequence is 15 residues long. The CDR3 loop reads CASSKGQGSFYGYTF. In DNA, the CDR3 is TGTGCCAGCAGTAAAGGACAGGGTTCATTCTATGGCTACACCTTC.

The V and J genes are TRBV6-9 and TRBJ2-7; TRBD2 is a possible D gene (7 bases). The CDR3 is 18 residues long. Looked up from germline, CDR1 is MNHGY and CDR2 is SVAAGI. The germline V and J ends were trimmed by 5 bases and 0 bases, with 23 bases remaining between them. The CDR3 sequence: CASSRQEGGGQYSYEQYF. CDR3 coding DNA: TGTGCCAGCAGTCGCCAAGAGGGCGGGGGCCAATACTCCTACGAGCAGTACTTC.

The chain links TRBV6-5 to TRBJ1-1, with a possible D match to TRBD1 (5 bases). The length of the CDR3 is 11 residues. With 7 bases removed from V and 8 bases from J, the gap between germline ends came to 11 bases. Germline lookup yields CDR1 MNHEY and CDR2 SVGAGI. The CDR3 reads CASTGALEAFF. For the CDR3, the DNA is TGTGCCAGCACTGGGGCGTTAGAAGCTTTCTTT.

The CDR3 DNA reads TGCGCCAGCAGCCTGCAGGGGACAGTTAATCAGCCCCAGCATTTT. Its translation: CASSLQGTVNQPQHF. The genes are TRBV5-1 and TRBJ1-5; TRBD1 matches at 7 bases. This CDR3 is built from 15 residues. Germline CDR1 reads SGHRS; CDR2 reads YFSETQ. The V and J ends lost 4 bases and 4 bases, in that order; junction bases with no gene match: 8.

CDR3 residues: CASSLDTGGYTF. The CDR3 DNA follows: TGTGCCAGCAGCTTAGATACGGGAGGCTACACCTTC. This chain connects TRBV7-9 to TRBJ1-2; no clear D. Trimming removed 1 base from V and 8 bases from J, with 8 bases in between. Germline values: CDR1 SEHNR, CDR2 FQNEAQ (reference sequence). This CDR3 is 12 amino acids long.

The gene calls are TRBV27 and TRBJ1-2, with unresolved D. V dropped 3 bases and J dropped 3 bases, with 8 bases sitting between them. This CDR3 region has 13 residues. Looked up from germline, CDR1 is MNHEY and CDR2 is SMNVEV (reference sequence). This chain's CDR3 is CASSFLADYGYTF. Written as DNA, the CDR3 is TGTGCCAGCAGTTTCCTGGCGGACTATGGCTACACCTTC.

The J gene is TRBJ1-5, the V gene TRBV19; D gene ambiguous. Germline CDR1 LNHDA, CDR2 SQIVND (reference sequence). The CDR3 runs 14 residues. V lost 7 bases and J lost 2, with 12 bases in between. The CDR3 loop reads CASKFRGGNQPQHF. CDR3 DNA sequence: TGTGCCAGTAAATTCCGCGGGGGCAATCAGCCCCAGCATTTT.

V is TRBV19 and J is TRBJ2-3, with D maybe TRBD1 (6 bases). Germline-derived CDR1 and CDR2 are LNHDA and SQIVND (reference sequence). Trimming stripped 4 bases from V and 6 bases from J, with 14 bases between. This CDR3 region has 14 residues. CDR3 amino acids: CASSNTGKGDTQYF. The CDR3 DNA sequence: TGTGCCAGTAGTAACACAGGGAAGGGGGATACGCAGTATTTT.

The CDR3 sequence is CASTLRGDRMNTEAFF. In DNA form, the CDR3 reads TGTGCCAGTACCCTAAGAGGAGACAGAATGAACACTGAAGCTTTCTTT. V is TRBV19 and J is TRBJ1-1; possible D gene TRBD1, 5 bases. The ends were cut back, 7 bases at V and 0 bases at J, with 18 bases in the middle. The V gene's germline CDR1 is LNHDA and CDR2 SQIVND (reference sequence). There are 16 residues in the CDR3.

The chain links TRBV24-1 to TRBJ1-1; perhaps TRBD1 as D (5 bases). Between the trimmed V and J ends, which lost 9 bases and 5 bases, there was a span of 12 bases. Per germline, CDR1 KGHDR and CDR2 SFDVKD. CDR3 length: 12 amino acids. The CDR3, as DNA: TGTGCCACCTCCCCAGGGAGGACTGAAGCTTTCTTT. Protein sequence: CATSPGRTEAFF.